These T cell receptor beta chains were read from a single sample in a study of shared clonotypes between healthy human individuals. The data were produced by immunoSEQ multiplex PCR, yet TCRdb's version contains in-frame clones alone and is incomplete. The table includes about 2.1 million clones, roughly 95% detected once. Sequenced sample: naive CD8+ T cells from PBMCs. Every receptor here comes from a man aged 18 to 30 in good health. Some clones in this sample may be carry-over from other donors' samples. Both conserved end residues are part of each CDR3. The D gene is left open where the match is weak. The listing skips clone size in some rows; elsewhere it reads once, few, many or a size class.

J,D,V,size,DNA,CDR3
TRBJ2-3,TRBD1,TRBV5-8,NA,TGTGCCAGCAGCTTGGGAAAGCCGGACAGGGCCACAGATACGCAGTATTTT,CASSLGKPDRATDTQYF
TRBJ2-5,TRBD2,TRBV9,NA,TGTGCCAGCAGCGTCAAGCGGGAGCCCCCAGAGACCCAGTACTTC,CASSVKREPPETQYF
TRBJ1-2,TRBD1,TRBV14,NA,TGTGCCAGCAGCCAAGAGTCGAGGGGGCCCTATGGCTACACCTTC,CASSQESRGPYGYTF
TRBJ2-7,NA,TRBV11-2,NA,TGTGCCAGCAGCTTATTCCCCCTGGACGAGCAGTACTTC,CASSLFPLDEQYF
TRBJ2-1,NA,TRBV27,once,TGTGCCAGCAGCTCCCTCGGGGCGGACAGCCGAATTAATGAGCAGTTCTTC,CASSSLGADSRINEQFF
TRBJ1-1,NA,TRBV4-3,NA,TGCGCCAGCAGCCAAGGCGTTGGCGGCAGTGAAGCTTTCTTT,CASSQGVGGSEAFF
TRBJ1-1,NA,TRBV27,NA,TGTGCCAGCAGTTTGAGGGACATGAACACTGAAGCTTTCTTT,CASSLRDMNTEAFF
TRBJ2-4,NA,TRBV5-1,NA,TGCGCCAGCAGCTTGGACTTAGCCAAAAACATTCAGTACTTC,CASSLDLAKNIQYF
TRBJ2-7,TRBD1,TRBV29-1,NA,TGCAGCGTTGAAGATTATGGGACAGGGGGCTACGAGCAGTACTTC,CSVEDYGTGGYEQYF
TRBJ1-1,TRBD1,TRBV10-3,NA,TGTGCCATCCGGGACAGGGACATGAACACTGAAGCTTTCTTT,CAIRDRDMNTEAFF
TRBJ2-2,TRBD2,TRBV7-8,NA,TGTGCCAGCAGCTTAGTGATTCGACGGGAGGGCCAGGCCGGGGAGCTGTTTTTT,CASSLVIRREGQAGELFF
TRBJ2-3,NA,TRBV7-9,NA,TGTGCCAGCAGCTTTACAGGCTTGGGGCAGTATTTT,CASSFTGLGQYF
TRBJ2-1,NA,TRBV11-3,once,TGTGCCAGCAGCTTAACATCCACGAGCTCCTACAATGAGCAGTTCTTC,CASSLTSTSSYNEQFF
TRBJ2-7,TRBD1,TRBV27,NA,TGTGCCAGCGCGGACAGGGGGAAGTACGAGCAGTACTTC,CASADRGKYEQYF
TRBJ1-2,NA,TRBV25-1,NA,TGTGCCAGCAGTGCCACACCCACCGCCGGGAAGAGTAACTATGGCTACACCTTC,CASSATPTAGKSNYGYTF
TRBJ2-3,TRBD2,TRBV4-1,once,TGCGCCAGCAGCCAAACTCCCGGGACTACAGGCACAGATACGCAGTATTTT,CASSQTPGTTGTDTQYF
TRBJ1-2,NA,TRBV19,NA,TGTGCCAGTAGTATTCCATCGATTTATGGCTACACCTTC,CASSIPSIYGYTF
TRBJ1-2,NA,TRBV9,NA,TGTGCCAGCAGCGTAGGATCAGACTATGGCTACACCTTC,CASSVGSDYGYTF